These 4 T cell receptor beta chains came from one sample sequenced in a study of T-cell reconstitution after alpha-beta-depleted transplantation in children. This sample's TCRbeta library carried unique molecular identifier barcodes. TCRdb called the PCR reads again in MiXCR, with one record for every CDR3 protein. The sample yields about 230,000 distinct CDR3 sequences, 9.7% seen once. Sequenced material: PBMCs from the stem cell graft donor, taken from the stem cell graft. The receptors were gathered from a human donor who donated a stem cell graft to a child with SCID.

This clonotype has ten or more counts. This chain joins TRBV9 and TRBJ2-3, with 7 bases identical to TRBD2. The junction had 13 bases not matched to a gene; V was cut back by 4 bases and J by 2 bases. Germline V gene lookup returns CDR1 SGDLS and CDR2 YYNGEE. The CDR3 runs to 17 residues. Here the CDR3 DNA reads TGTGCCAGCAGCCCCCGGATGGGCGGGGGTTCCACAGATACGCAGTATTTT. This encodes CASSPRMGGGSTDTQYF.

This clonotype was seen many times. The genes are TRBV28 and TRBJ1-6, with a weak D call TRBD1 (6 bases). Germline V gene data show CDR1 as MDHEN and CDR2 as SYDVKM. There are 14 residues in the CDR3. The germline V and J ends were trimmed by 3 bases and 10 bases, with 13 bases remaining between them. The CDR3 DNA sequence: TGTGCCAGCAGTTTTGGTGACAGGAACTCACCCCTCCACTTT. Residues: CASSFGDRNSPLHF.

This clonotype was detected ten times or more. J is TRBJ2-6 and V is TRBV10-3, with TRBD2 as a possible D gene (6 bases). The CDR3 runs 16 residues. Germline V gives CDR1 ENHRY, CDR2 SYGVKD. The V gene lost 4 bases and the J gene lost 0 bases, with 10 bases spanning the gap. The CDR3 sequence is CAISGGTASGANVLTF. Here the CDR3 DNA reads TGTGCCATCAGTGGCGGGACGGCCTCTGGGGCCAACGTCCTGACTTTC.

At least ten counts were recorded for this clonotype. The chain combines TRBV15 with TRBJ1-5; D remains ambiguous. V lost 8 bases to trimming and J lost 5 bases, with 19 bases between them. This CDR3 region has 15 residues. Germline V CDR1 and CDR2: LNHNV, YYDKDF (reference sequence). CDR3 in DNA: TGTGCCACCCGAGTCGGGAGGGAACTTTATCAGCCCCAGCATTTT. As protein: CATRVGRELYQPQHF. The full variable domain, its missing parts supplied by reference TRBV15 and TRBJ1-5, is DAMVIQNPRYQVTQFGKPVTLSCSQTLNHNVMYWYQQKSSQAPKLLFHYYDKDFNNEADTPDNFQSRRPNTSFCFLDIRSPGLGDTAMYLCATRVGRELYQPQHFGDGTRLSIL.